A single sample gave rise to the 26 T cell receptor beta chains below, sequenced in a study of cytomegalovirus exposure and HLA in healthy donors. PCR amplification relied on 60 Vbeta primers (plus 13 Jbeta primers). Some clones are missing from TCRdb's copy, which holds only in-frame ones; the method was immunoSEQ multiplex PCR. The table shows about 250,000 clones, with approximately 80% occurring only once. The source material was PBMCs. These receptors all stem from a girl aged 2 to 10 in good health and CMV-seronegative.

This rearrangement joins TRBV30 to TRBJ2-1, with TRBD2 matching 7 bases. CDR3 length: 15 amino acids. Germline-derived CDR1 and CDR2 are GTSNPN and SVGIG (reference sequence). With V trimmed by 5 bases and J by 6 bases, 13 bases remained unmatched. As DNA, the CDR3 is TGTGCCTGGGGGAGGACGCGGGAGAAGGGCAATGAGCAGTTCTTC. Encoded protein: CAWGRTREKGNEQFF.

The V and J genes are TRBV29-1 and TRBJ2-6; TRBD1 matches 11 bases. V lost 7 bases and J lost 4; bases outside the gene matches: 12. Looked up from germline, CDR1 is SQVTM and CDR2 is ANQGSEA. The CDR3 runs 17 residues. The CDR3 DNA reads as TGCAGCGCCCAAGTCAGGGACAGGGGGACCGGGGCCAACGTCCTGACTTTC. It is translated as CSAQVRDRGTGANVLTF.

The V and J genes are TRBV28 and TRBJ1-1, with unresolved D. The CDR3 consists of 12 residues. Trimming removed 11 bases from V and 1 base from J, with 11 bases in between. From germline, CDR1 is MDHEN and CDR2 SYDVKM. CDR3: CAAVLGNTEAFF. The CDR3, as DNA: TGTGCCGCGGTTTTGGGGAACACTGAAGCTTTCTTT. The complete variable domain, with remaining parts taken from reference TRBV28 and TRBJ1-1, reads DVKVTQSSRYLVKRTGEKVFLECVQDMDHENMFWYRQDPGLGLRLIYFSYDVKMKEKGDIPEGYSVSREKKERFSLILESASTNQTSMYLCAAVLGNTEAFFGQGTRLTVV.

The chain links TRBV28 to TRBJ2-7; D possibly corresponds to TRBD2 (6 bases). The CDR3 covers 14 residues. Germline lookup yields CDR1 MDHEN and CDR2 SYDVKM. V was clipped by 6 bases and J by 6 bases, with 18 bases between them. The CDR3 sequence is CASRPGLLFSEQYF. DNA for the CDR3: TGTGCCAGCAGGCCGGGACTTCTCTTTAGCGAGCAGTACTTC. The full variable domain, in which reference TRBV28 and TRBJ2-7 provide the parts outside the CDR3, is DVKVTQSSRYLVKRTGEKVFLECVQDMDHENMFWYRQDPGLGLRLIYFSYDVKMKEKGDIPEGYSVSREKKERFSLILESASTNQTSMYLCASRPGLLFSEQYFGPGTRLTVT.

The chain joins TRBV10-3 to TRBJ2-5; D not resolved. Trimming pared 8 bases from V and 2 bases from J, leaving 9 bases between. The CDR3 is 12 residues long. Germline V CDR1 and CDR2: ENHRY, SYGVKD. The CDR3 coding sequence is TGTGCCATCCGAACGCGACAAGAGACCCAGTACTTC. Protein sequence: CAIRTRQETQYF.

The chain employs TRBV7-9 and TRBJ2-3; possible D gene TRBD2, 6 bases. The CDR3 contains 14 residues. The ends were cut back, 5 bases at V and 4 bases at J, with 13 bases in the middle. Germline assignment: CDR1 SEHNR and CDR2 FQNEAQ (reference sequence). The CDR3 DNA follows: TGTGCCAGCAGCCTACCCCGGGAGTCAGATACGCAGTATTTT. Protein sequence: CASSLPRESDTQYF.

The rearrangement uses TRBV9 and TRBJ1-3, with D possibly matching TRBD1 (5 bases). Germline CDR1 reads SGDLS; CDR2 reads YYNGEE. The CDR3 sequence is 15 residues long. The V gene lost 2 bases and the J gene lost 0 bases, with 9 bases spanning the gap. The CDR3 sequence: CASSVDSTSGNTIYF. The CDR3 DNA follows: TGTGCCAGCAGCGTTGACAGCACCTCTGGAAACACCATATATTTT.

The chain joins TRBV4-1 to TRBJ2-7; no clear D. The CDR3 consists of 14 residues. Germline CDR1 and CDR2: MGHRA and YSYEKL. V gave up 2 bases and J gave up 6 bases, with 14 bases separating them. The CDR3 bases are TGCGCCAGCAGCCAACGGGTGCTAGTGGGCGAGCAGTACTTC. Amino acids: CASSQRVLVGEQYF.

J is TRBJ1-2 and V is TRBV2, with D maybe TRBD1 (6 bases). The CDR3 is 14 amino acids. Between the trimmed V and J ends, which lost 2 bases and 6 bases, there was a span of 13 bases. Germline loops: CDR1 SNHLY, CDR2 FYNNEI. CDR3 sequence (DNA): TGTGCCAGCAGTGAATTCGAGTGGACAGATGGCTACACCTTC. Its protein product is CASSEFEWTDGYTF.

This clone appeared once. The V and J genes are TRBV28 and TRBJ1-2; 12 bases are a match to TRBD1. Germline CDR1 reads MDHEN; CDR2 reads SYDVKM. Trimming removed 3 bases from V and 7 bases from J; junction bases left unmatched: 6. The CDR3 has 15 amino acids. CDR3 nucleotide sequence: TGTGCCAGCAGTTTCTGGGACAGGGGGCGGTTTGGCTACACCTTC. It is translated as CASSFWDRGRFGYTF.

The chain joins TRBV7-2 to TRBJ2-3, with D possibly matching TRBD1 (5 bases). Trimming stripped 1 base from V and 5 bases from J, with 13 bases between. There are 15 residues in the CDR3. Germline V gene sequence: CDR1 SGHTA, CDR2 FQGNSA. The CDR3 DNA reads TGTGCCAGCAGCTTAGTGGGGCAGGGAATAGATACGCAGTATTTT. Encoded protein: CASSLVGQGIDTQYF.

This clone was seen only a few times. The chain uses TRBV2 and TRBJ2-7; 7 bases agree with TRBD2. With 2 bases clipped from V and 3 bases from J, the junction kept 4 bases outside the gene matches. The CDR3 extends over 14 amino acids. Germline V gene sequence: CDR1 SNHLY, CDR2 FYNNEI. CDR3 loop: CASSENPSGYEQYF. The CDR3 bases are TGTGCCAGCAGTGAAAATCCTAGCGGCTACGAGCAGTACTTC.

This chain connects TRBV7-2 to TRBJ2-7, with TRBD1 identical over 11 bases. J lost 4 bases, V lost 4 bases, and 9 bases had no gene match. There are 16 residues in the CDR3. The germline gives CDR1 SGHTA, CDR2 FQGNSA. CDR3 nucleotides: TGTGCCAGCAGCTACCCCGGACAGGGGGCGAAGTACGAGCAGTACTTC. Residues: CASSYPGQGAKYEQYF.

V usage is TRBV27 and J usage is TRBJ1-2; 10 bases match TRBD1. Germline lookup yields CDR1 MNHEY and CDR2 SMNVEV (reference sequence). The ends lost 4 bases at V and 5 bases at J; junction bases unmatched: 4. The CDR3 contains 14 residues. As DNA, the CDR3 is TGTGCCAGCAGTTCCGGGACAGGGGTGTATGGCTACACCTTC. Protein product: CASSSGTGVYGYTF.

The chain uses TRBV5-3 and TRBJ1-2; D gene unclear. Being an ORF, TRBV5-3 has a function that is uncertain. V lost 6 bases, J lost 2 bases, and 14 bases lay in between. This CDR3 has 14 residues. CDR3 sequence (DNA): TGTGCCAGAACCTCCCCGGGTCAGAACTATGGCTACACCTTC. Its protein product is CARTSPGQNYGYTF.

The chain couples TRBV6-1 to TRBJ2-1; D is unresolved. The CDR3 is 11 amino acids. Germline V CDR1 and CDR2: MNHNS, SASEGT. V was trimmed by 8 bases and J by 5 bases, leaving 7 bases between them. For the CDR3, the DNA is TGTGCCAGCTTTCGGGACAATGAGCAGTTCTTC. It yields the protein CASFRDNEQFF.

The chain carries TRBV27 and TRBJ1-2; TRBD1 matches at 7 bases. Per the germline V gene, CDR1 is MNHEY and CDR2 is SMNVEV (reference sequence). J gave up 4 bases and V 8 bases, and 7 bases lay outside the gene matches. The CDR3 has 13 amino acids. The CDR3 coding sequence is TGTGCCAGCTCGACAGGGCGAGCCTATGGCTACACCTTC. Residues: CASSTGRAYGYTF.

In this sample, this clone turned up a few times. The rearrangement links TRBV6-1 to TRBJ2-5; 9 bases agree with TRBD1. CDR1 MNHNS and CDR2 SASEGT come from the germline V gene. The CDR3 loop spans 15 amino acids. J lost 5 bases, V lost 4 bases, and 8 bases had no gene match. CDR3: CASSGNRGRVETQYF. CDR3 nucleotides: TGTGCCAGCAGTGGAAACAGGGGGCGAGTCGAGACCCAGTACTTC.

This clone came up once. V usage is TRBV5-6 and J usage is TRBJ2-1, with D perhaps TRBD1 (5 bases). V lost 1 base, J lost 4 bases, and 15 bases lay in between. Germline CDR1 and CDR2: SGHDT and YYEEEE. This CDR3 contains 16 residues. The CDR3 nucleotides read TGTGCCAGCAGCTTGCAAAGGTTATCAGGGTACAATGAGCAGTTCTTC. This translates into CASSLQRLSGYNEQFF.

This chain uses TRBV5-1 with TRBJ2-1, with 13 positions matching TRBD2. The CDR3 is made up of 16 amino acids. V trimming: 4 bases; J trimming: 2 bases; junction bases outside the gene matches: 3. CDR1 and CDR2 (germline): SGHRS, YFSETQ. CDR3 nucleotides: TGCGCCAGCAGCGGAACTAGCGGGGGGGCCTACAATGAGCAGTTCTTC. Its translation is CASSGTSGGAYNEQFF. The whole variable domain, remainder taken from reference TRBV5-1 and TRBJ2-1, is KAGVTQTPRYLIKTRGQQVTLSCSPISGHRSVSWYQQTPGQGLQFLFEYFSETQRNKGNFPGRFSGRQFSNSRSEMNVSTLELGDSALYLCASSGTSGGAYNEQFFGPGTRLTVL.

The rearrangement uses TRBV5-4 and TRBJ2-3; TRBD1 is a possible D gene (6 bases). CDR1 is SGHNT, CDR2 YYREEE, per germline (reference sequence). This CDR3 is 14 amino acids long. Trimming removed 6 bases at V and 1 base at J, with 12 bases between. The CDR3: CASKIGQRTDTQYF. In DNA, the CDR3 is TGTGCCAGCAAAATCGGACAGCGCACAGATACGCAGTATTTT.

The chain uses TRBV6-1 and TRBJ1-2, with D maybe TRBD1 (5 bases). In germline, CDR1 is MNHNS, CDR2 SASEGT. Between the trimmed V and J ends, which lost 0 bases and 4 bases, there was a span of 6 bases. CDR3 size: 13 residues. CDR3 amino acids: CASSEAGPYGYTF. CDR3 sequence (DNA): TGTGCCAGCAGTGAAGCGGGGCCCTATGGCTACACCTTC.

This clone was observed once. CDR3 loop: CASSFVSSSYEQYF. As DNA, the CDR3 is TGTGCCAGCAGCTTCGTCTCTAGCTCCTACGAGCAGTACTTC. V and J are TRBV7-2 and TRBJ2-7; D gene ambiguous. V gave up 3 bases and J gave up 0 bases, with 9 bases separating them. CDR1 is SGHTA and CDR2 is FQGNSA in the germline V gene. The CDR3 contains 14 residues.

This chain connects TRBV7-9 to TRBJ2-3; 9 nucleotides match TRBD1. V lost 2 bases to trimming and J lost 6 bases; unmatched junction nucleotides: 6. The V gene's germline CDR1 is SEHNR and CDR2 FQNEAQ (reference sequence). The CDR3 is 15 residues long. The CDR3 loop reads CASSLPGTGIDTQYF. As DNA, the CDR3 is TGTGCCAGCAGCTTACCTGGGACAGGGATTGATACGCAGTATTTT. The full variable domain, in which reference TRBV7-9 and TRBJ2-3 provide the parts outside the CDR3, is DTGVSQNPRHKITKRGQNVTFRCDPISEHNRLYWYRQTLGQGPEFLTYFQNEAQLEKSRLLSDRFSAERPKGSFSTLEIQRTEQGDSAMYLCASSLPGTGIDTQYFGPGTRLTVL.

V gene TRBV2 combines with J gene TRBJ2-1; D ambiguous. CDR3 length equals 15 residues. V dropped 7 bases and J dropped 3 bases, with 16 bases sitting between them. Per germline, CDR1 SNHLY and CDR2 FYNNEI. Written as DNA, the CDR3 is TGTGCCAGCAAACGGTCGTATAGCAGCTACAATGAGCAGTTCTTC. Translation gives CASKRSYSSYNEQFF.

The chain couples TRBV5-6 to TRBJ2-2, with 8 nucleotides matching TRBD1. The CDR3 loop spans 17 amino acids. CDR1 and CDR2 (germline): SGHDT, YYEEEE. V lost 5 bases and J lost 3; bases outside the gene matches: 12. Here the CDR3 DNA reads TGTGCCAGCAGGTCAGACCGGGACAGGAGATACACCGGGGAGCTGTTTTTT. It codes for CASRSDRDRRYTGELFF.